The entry below describes one T cell receptor beta chain. V was pared by 3 bases and J by 6 bases, with 18 bases between. The CDR3 runs to 15 residues. The germline gives CDR1 SGHRS, CDR2 YFSETQ. The source of the sample is a study of control samples from healthy donors and cancer patients. The table came from immunoSEQ multiplex PCR; TCRdb's copy has only in-frame clones and leaves some out. The sample records 120,000 to 150,000 clones, 91% being singletons. The genes are TRBV5-1 and TRBJ1-2; a weak D match, TRBD1 (5 bases). This receptor was obtained from a man aged 30 to 39 in good health. The source material was blood. CDR3 amino acids: CASSYGDSRADGYTF. The CDR3 nucleotides read TGCGCCAGCAGCTACGGGGACTCTAGGGCGGATGGCTACACCTTC.